These 16 T cell receptor beta chains came from one sample sequenced in a study of cytomegalovirus exposure and HLA in healthy donors. Repertoires were generated with immunoSEQ multiplex PCR, while TCRdb's copy carries only in-frame clones and drops some. The data show some 200,000 clones, approximately 86% seen once. Sequencing input: PBMCs. These receptors originate from a man aged 30 to 45 in good health and CMV-seropositive.

The genes are TRBV27 and TRBJ2-2, with 9 bases aligning to TRBD2. The CDR3 length is 17 residues. CDR1 MNHEY and CDR2 SMNVEV come from the germline V gene (reference sequence). Unmatched junction bases numbered 9, after V lost 3 bases and J lost 4 bases. The DNA for the CDR3 is TGTGCCAGCAGTTTTCTGATAGCGGGAGAAGGCACCGGGGAGCTGTTTTTT. Encoded protein: CASSFLIAGEGTGELFF.

This clone turned up a few times. V and J are TRBV6-5 and TRBJ1-5, with D possibly matching TRBD1 (6 bases). The CDR3 is made up of 14 amino acids. The V end was cut by 5 bases, the J end by 6 bases, with 14 bases between. CDR1 is MNHEY, CDR2 SVGAGI, per germline. The CDR3 reads CASSKQGSGQPQHF. The CDR3 DNA reads as TGTGCCAGCAGTAAACAGGGTTCCGGTCAGCCCCAGCATTTT.

In its sample, this clone was seen once. The DNA of the CDR3 is TGTGCCAGCAGCCACAGGGAGACGTCCTACGAGCAGTACTTC. Its protein product is CASSHRETSYEQYF. V usage is TRBV6-6 and J usage is TRBJ2-7, with D possibly being TRBD1 (6 bases). The CDR3 spans 14 residues. Germline CDR1 is MNHNY and CDR2 is SVGAGI (reference sequence). Trimming took 6 bases from V and 1 from J, leaving 13 bases between them.

This chain connects TRBV18 to TRBJ1-5; TRBD1 is a possible D gene (5 bases). The germline CDR1 and CDR2 sequences are KGHSH and LQKENI. Trimming shortened V by 5 bases and J by 5 bases, and 10 bases separated the two germline ends. The CDR3 covers 13 residues. The CDR3 coding sequence is TGTGCCAGCTCAACGGGACTTGATCAGCCCCAGCATTTT. It specifies CASSTGLDQPQHF. The full variable domain, in which reference TRBV18 and TRBJ1-5 provide the parts outside the CDR3, is NAGVMQNPRHLVRRRGQEARLRCSPMKGHSHVYWYRQLPEEGLKFMVYLQKENIIDESGMPKERFSAEFPKEGPSILRIQQVVRGDSAAYFCASSTGLDQPQHFGDGTRLSIL.

This clone was counted a few times. The genes are TRBV14 and TRBJ2-7; D is undetermined. The CDR3 sequence is 15 residues long. The V gene's germline CDR1 is SGHDN and CDR2 FVKESK. V was clipped by 3 bases and J by 8 bases, with 20 bases between them. CDR3 nucleotides: TGTGCCAGCAGCCAGAACCTACGCGGTTCCTGGAAGCAGTACTTC. Translated: CASSQNLRGSWKQYF. The full variable domain, in which reference TRBV14 and TRBJ2-7 provide the parts outside the CDR3, is EAGVTQFPSHSVIEKGQTVTLRCDPISGHDNLYWYRRVMGKEIKFLLHFVKESKQDESGMPNNRFLAERTGGTYSTLKVQPAELEDSGVYFCASSQNLRGSWKQYFGPGTRLTVT.

The chain links TRBV5-6 to TRBJ1-4, with D unclear. From germline, CDR1 is SGHDT and CDR2 YYEEEE. V was clipped by 0 bases and J by 3 bases, with 6 bases between them. The CDR3 is 14 amino acids. DNA for the CDR3: TGTGCCAGCAGCTTGGTGGCGCCTAATGAAAAACTGTTTTTT. Translation: CASSLVAPNEKLFF.

The rearrangement uses TRBV4-1 and TRBJ2-3, with 12 bases lining up with TRBD2. Germline assignment: CDR1 MGHRA and CDR2 YSYEKL. V was clipped by 3 bases and J by 0 bases; unmatched bases: 7. The CDR3 is made up of 18 amino acids. In nucleotides, the CDR3 is TGCGCCAGCAGCCACCTAGCGGGGGGGGGTGGTAGCACAGATACGCAGTATTTT. Amino acids: CASSHLAGGGGSTDTQYF.

The rearrangement links TRBV10-1 to TRBJ2-2; TRBD2 aligns across 9 bases. Germline values: CDR1 WNHNN, CDR2 SYGVQD (reference sequence). J was trimmed by 3 bases and V by 10 bases; bases with no gene match: 15. This CDR3 contains 17 residues. DNA for the CDR3: TGCGCCACTTTTAGCGGGAGAGCGTTTTCTGACACCGGGGAGCTGTTTTTT. Encoded protein: CATFSGRAFSDTGELFF.

This clone was seen once. This chain connects TRBV4-2 to TRBJ1-1; D uncertain. Germline lookup yields CDR1 LGHNA and CDR2 YNFKEQ. The CDR3 runs 13 residues. The V end was cut by 6 bases, the J end by 2 bases, with 10 bases between. CDR3 region: CASSWSTNTEAFF. CDR3 DNA: TGTGCCAGCAGTTGGAGCACCAACACTGAAGCTTTCTTT.

DNA for the CDR3: TGTGCCAGCAGCCCTGGGGGTAGCGGGATCTACGAGCAGTACTTC. Residues: CASSPGGSGIYEQYF. This chain uses TRBV5-4 with TRBJ2-7; TRBD2 matches at 8 bases. Germline V gene data show CDR1 as SGHNT and CDR2 as YYREEE (reference sequence). The CDR3 is 15 residues long. After removal of 4 bases from V and 3 bases from J, the junction contained 9 bases not matched to a gene. Based on the CDR3 plus reference TRBV5-4 and TRBJ2-7, the full variable domain is ETGVTQSPTHLIKTRGQQVTLRCSSQSGHNTVSWYQQALGQGPQFIFQYYREEENGRGNFPPRFSGLQFPNYSSELNVNALELDDSALYLCASSPGGSGIYEQYFGPGTRLTVT.

This clone turned up a few times. The chain carries TRBV2 and TRBJ1-5; no clear D. The germline V gene has CDR1 SNHLY and CDR2 FYNNEI. V shed 3 bases and J shed 5 bases, with 8 bases lying between them. The CDR3 is made up of 13 amino acids. DNA of the CDR3: TGTGCCAGCAGTGAGGGGATGGATCAGCCCCAGCATTTT. This translates into CASSEGMDQPQHF.

This clone occurred a few times. The J gene is TRBJ2-7, the V gene TRBV19; TRBD1 aligns across 10 bases. The CDR3 is made up of 15 amino acids. The ends lost 5 bases at V and 6 bases at J; junction bases unmatched: 10. Germline CDR1 is LNHDA and CDR2 is SQIVND (reference sequence). This chain's CDR3 is CASSATGTGVGEQYF. CDR3 nucleotides: TGTGCCAGTAGTGCCACCGGGACAGGGGTTGGCGAGCAGTACTTC.

This clone was found a few times. V and J are TRBV6-5 and TRBJ2-2, with D perhaps assigned TRBD1 or TRBD2 (5 bases each). V shed 0 bases and J shed 7 bases, with 9 bases lying between them. There are 14 residues in the CDR3. Looked up from germline, CDR1 is MNHEY and CDR2 is SVGAGI. The DNA for the CDR3 is TGTGCCAGCAGTTACTCCGAGGGGATCGGGGAGCTGTTTTTT. Its protein product is CASSYSEGIGELFF.

V usage is TRBV6-5 and J usage is TRBJ2-7, with 8 bases fitting TRBD1. There are 13 residues in the CDR3. V shed 7 bases and J 2 bases; nucleotides not matched to a gene: 4. The germline gives CDR1 MNHEY, CDR2 SVGAGI. CDR3 in DNA: TGTGCCAGCATTGGACAGGGTCCCTACGAGCAGTACTTC. Its translation is CASIGQGPYEQYF.

The chain recombines TRBV7-3 with TRBJ1-2; tentatively, D is TRBD1 (6 bases). The CDR3 length is 13 residues. V lost 8 bases to trimming and J lost 4 bases, with 14 bases between them. Germline loops: CDR1 SGHTA, CDR2 FQGTGA. The CDR3 region is CASALGGGYGYTF. In DNA, the CDR3 is TGTGCCAGCGCCTTGGGAGGGGGCTATGGCTACACCTTC. The whole variable domain, remainder taken from reference TRBV7-3 and TRBJ1-2, is GAGVSQTPSNKVTEKGKYVELRCDPISGHTALYWYRQSLGQGPEFLIYFQGTGAADDSGLPNDRFFAVRPEGSVSTLKIQRTERGDSAVYLCASALGGGYGYTFGSGTRLTVV.

The gene calls are TRBV6-5 and TRBJ1-5; TRBD1 is a possible D gene (5 bases). Between the trimmed V and J ends, which lost 2 bases and 5 bases, there was a span of 7 bases. The CDR3 contains 13 residues. Germline loops: CDR1 MNHEY, CDR2 SVGAGI. CDR3 DNA sequence: TGTGCCAGCAGTTACGGGGCCGATCAGCCCCAGCATTTT. Its translation: CASSYGADQPQHF.